The 17 T cell receptor beta chains given below trace back to one sample, sequenced in a study of spatial heterogeneity in lung cancer. This sample's time point: sample taken at primary tumor resection. Extraction of whole RNA from tumor, nontumor lung or frozen PBMC preceded unsorted sequencing. A single record per CDR3 protein comes from TCRdb applying MiXCR to the 5' RACE reads. The sample holds more than 2,500 distinct CDR3 sequences, about 4% seen once. The sample in question was normal lung tissue next to the tumor, obtained at surgery. All receptors come from a female donor with early-stage non-small cell lung cancer.

Relative to its sample, this clonotype is medium-sized (0.01 to 0.1%). The chain employs TRBV7-8 and TRBJ2-1; D may be TRBD2 (5 bases). CDR1 is SGHVS, CDR2 FQNEAQ, per germline. There are 12 residues in the CDR3. Deletions cut 7 bases from V and 6 bases from J, with 10 bases between. Written as DNA, the CDR3 is TGTGCCAGCACAACTAGTATCAATGAGCAGTTCTTC. This sequence encodes CASTTSINEQFF.

This clonotype is judged medium-sized. V usage is TRBV5-6 and J usage is TRBJ2-1; 12 positions agree with TRBD1. Losses at the gene ends were 4 bases for V and 7 bases for J; bases not matched to a gene: 9. The CDR3 is 16 residues long. Germline CDR1 reads SGHDT; CDR2 reads YYEEEE. The CDR3 nucleotides read TGTGCCAGCAGCCTCTCCGGGACAGGGGGCCGGAATGAGCAGTTCTTC. Protein sequence: CASSLSGTGGRNEQFF.

This clonotype is judged medium-sized. The chain couples TRBV12-3 or TRBV12-4 to TRBJ2-5; 13 nucleotides line up with TRBD2. J gave up 4 bases and V 5 bases, and 7 bases lay outside the gene matches. The length of the CDR3 is 16 residues. DNA for the CDR3: TGTGCCAGCAGTCCCCGGACTAGCGGGGGAGGAGAGACCCAGTACTTC. Its protein product is CASSPRTSGGGETQYF.

This clonotype rates as medium-sized. V usage is TRBV5-4 and J usage is TRBJ1-2, with D hard to call. Germline values: CDR1 SGHNT, CDR2 YYREEE (reference sequence). Trimming pared 0 bases from V and 4 bases from J, leaving 7 bases between. The CDR3 sequence is 13 residues long. The CDR3 DNA reads TGTGCCAGCAGCTTGGACAGAAGCTATGGCTACACCTTC. This translates into CASSLDRSYGYTF.

This clonotype is judged medium-sized. The chain recombines TRBV7-6 with TRBJ1-1; 9 positions match TRBD1. The length of the CDR3 is 17 residues. Germline CDR1 SGHVS, CDR2 FNYEAQ. V trimming: 5 bases; J trimming: 1 base; junction bases outside the gene matches: 11. The CDR3 spells CASSRGTGRLANTEAFF. The CDR3 nucleotides read TGTGCCAGCAGCCGAGGGACAGGGAGGCTCGCGAACACTGAAGCTTTCTTT.

This clonotype was counted ten times or more. The chain links TRBV5-1 to TRBJ1-4, with 11 bases lining up with TRBD1. CDR3 length equals 15 residues. Germline trimming cut 4 bases from V and 6 bases from J; bases unmatched to any gene: 5. CDR1 SGHRS and CDR2 YFSETQ come from the germline V gene. The CDR3 bases are TGCGCCAGCAGCCTGGACAGGGGGCGCGATGAAAAACTGTTTTTT. This translates into CASSLDRGRDEKLFF.

This clonotype rates as large. The chain links TRBV18 to TRBJ1-1; 9 nucleotides line up with TRBD1. In germline, CDR1 is KGHSH, CDR2 LQKENI. Unmatched junction bases numbered 0, after V lost 3 bases and J lost 1 base. There are 14 residues in the CDR3. CDR3 nucleotide sequence: TGTGCCAGCTCACCGGGACAGGGGAACACTGAAGCTTTCTTT. Protein product: CASSPGQGNTEAFF.

This clonotype was detected many times. J is TRBJ2-1 and V is TRBV7-2; D is uncertain. Germline V lookup: CDR1 SGHTA, CDR2 FQGNSA. V lost 5 bases, J lost 8 bases, and 13 bases lay in between. This CDR3 is 13 amino acids long. This CDR3 is CASSLVREDEQFF. The DNA of the CDR3 is TGTGCCAGCAGCCTTGTACGCGAGGATGAGCAGTTCTTC.

As to this clonotype: Just one base apart from a much larger clone, this may be a read error. Because it lacks the conserved phenylalanine or tryptophan at the end, this CDR3 is likely a read error. The chain uses TRBV7-3 and TRBJ1-1; 10 bases fit TRBD1. The CDR3 has 13 residues. Looked up from germline, CDR1 is SGHTA and CDR2 is FQGTGA. V gave up 6 bases and J gave up 7 bases; unmatched junction bases: 5. The CDR3, as DNA: TGTGCCAGCAGTCGGGACAGGGGCGTTGAAGCTTTCCTT. Encoded protein: CASSRDRGVEAFL.

This clonotype is medium-sized (0.01 to 0.1%) within its sample. The chain employs TRBV27 and TRBJ1-3; a possible D gene is TRBD1 (6 bases). CDR1 and CDR2 (germline): MNHEY, SMNVEV (reference sequence). V was shortened by 6 bases and J by 2 bases, with 14 bases between the two germline ends. CDR3 size: 15 residues. The CDR3 coding sequence is TGTGCCAGCAGACTTACAGGGATGGCTGGAAACACCATATATTTT. Translated: CASRLTGMAGNTIYF.

The table lists this clonotype with many counts. This rearrangement joins TRBV19 to TRBJ2-7; either TRBD1 or TRBD2 may fit D (6 bases each). The CDR3 runs to 12 residues. CDR1 is LNHDA and CDR2 is SQIVND in the germline V gene (reference sequence). V was pared by 5 bases and J by 5 bases, with 10 bases between. CDR3 residues: CASSWGADEQYF. The CDR3 bases are TGTGCCAGTAGTTGGGGGGCAGACGAGCAGTACTTC.

By share, this clonotype counts as medium-sized. The chain recombines TRBV11-3 with TRBJ2-1; D remains ambiguous. V lost 3 bases, J lost 2 bases, and 8 bases lay in between. This CDR3 is 14 amino acids long. The V gene's germline CDR1 is SGHNT and CDR2 YENEEA. CDR3 coding DNA: TGTGCCAGCAGCTTGAGCGTCCCCTACAATGAGCAGTTCTTC. Protein product: CASSLSVPYNEQFF.

This clonotype was detected ten times or more. The CDR3, as DNA: TGTGCCAGCAGTGAATGGGGCCAGGACACGAAGAGCTCCTACGAGCAGTACTTC. It yields the protein CASSEWGQDTKSSYEQYF. This sequence joins TRBV25-1 and TRBJ2-7, with D possibly matching TRBD1 (5 bases). The CDR3 is 18 amino acids. With 1 base removed from V and 0 bases from J, the gap between germline ends came to 19 bases. CDR1 and CDR2 from the germline V gene are MGHDK and SYGVNS.

This clonotype was detected ten times or more. The rearrangement joins TRBV7-9 to TRBJ2-1; D is perhaps TRBD1 (6 bases). The CDR3 totals 16 residues. Germline-derived CDR1 and CDR2 are SEHNR and FQNEAQ (reference sequence). Trimming took off 5 bases at V and 0 bases at J, with 14 bases between the two ends. This chain's CDR3 is CASSPVLQGSYNEQFF. CDR3 DNA: TGTGCCAGCAGCCCGGTATTACAGGGCTCCTACAATGAGCAGTTCTTC.

This clonotype is large within its sample. The CDR3 region is CAISEIKGERNEQFF. The CDR3 nucleotides are TGTGCCATCAGTGAGATAAAGGGGGAGAGGAATGAGCAGTTCTTC. The chain links TRBV10-3 to TRBJ2-1; perhaps TRBD1 as D (6 bases). The V gene's germline CDR1 is ENHRY and CDR2 SYGVKD. Trimming shortened V by 2 bases and J by 7 bases, and 15 bases separated the two germline ends. The CDR3 consists of 15 residues.

Sample share makes this clonotype medium-sized. V usage is TRBV3-1 and J usage is TRBJ1-2, with D maybe TRBD1 (6 bases). Germline lookup yields CDR1 LGHDT and CDR2 YNNKEL (reference sequence). This CDR3 is 17 amino acids long. Trimming took 0 bases from V and 6 from J, leaving 20 bases between them. In DNA, the CDR3 is TGTGCCAGCAGCCAAGATCCACAGGGAGGTCCATGGGATGGCTACACCTTC. This gives the protein CASSQDPQGGPWDGYTF.

This clonotype is medium-sized. CDR3 DNA: TGTGCCAGTAGCTCCGGGACTAGCGGGACAAATGAGCAGTTCTTC. It encodes CASSSGTSGTNEQFF. This chain joins TRBV19 and TRBJ2-1; 13 bases map to TRBD2. Trimming cost V 6 bases and J 7 bases; bases outside gene matches: 6. The germline gives CDR1 LNHDA, CDR2 SQIVND (reference sequence). The CDR3 spans 15 residues.